One TCR beta chain is described in this entry. This record comes from a study of shared clonotypes between healthy human individuals. Here immunoSEQ multiplex PCR was the method, and the copy in TCRdb shows in-frame clones only, minus some. In the table there are a few million clones, around nine tenths of which are singletons. In germline, CDR1 is LGHNA, CDR2 YNFKEQ. The ends lost 3 bases at V and 2 bases at J; junction bases unmatched: 10. The CDR3 spans 18 residues. The chain links TRBV4-2 to TRBJ2-1; TRBD2 matches 10 bases. Sample: naive CD4+ T cells sorted from blood. Subset denoted: CD45RA+ positively selected. This receptor was obtained from a man younger than 35 in good health. The CDR3 loop reads CASSHWGVAGGTYNEQFF. CDR3 DNA sequence: TGTGCCAGCAGCCACTGGGGGGTAGCGGGAGGAACCTACAATGAGCAGTTCTTC.